This T cell receptor beta chain stems from a study of shared clonotypes between healthy human individuals. Notes on the study in general: Compared with clonotypes that all four donors shared, non-shared clonotypes had lower generation probabilities. Naive subsets typically showed greater estimated richness than memory subsets.

The germline V gene encodes CDR1 MNHEY and CDR2 SMNVEV (reference sequence). The junction had 11 bases not matched to a gene; V was cut back by 5 bases and J by 2 bases. This CDR3 contains 18 residues. For each subset, genomic DNA was distributed in equal portions over several immunoSEQ plates. Here immunoSEQ multiplex PCR was the method, and the copy in TCRdb shows in-frame clones only, minus some. Counted here are 1,500,000 or so clones, 98% occurring once; the ten biggest clones make up approximately 0.4%. From CD4+ cells came CD45RA+ naive and CD45RA-negative memory subsets. Notes on this clone: Antigen specificity is unknown.

The specimen sequenced was naive CD4+ T cells sorted from blood. The subset: CD45RA+ positively selected. The clonotype comes from a man aged 25 to 45 in good health. This rearrangement joins TRBV27 to TRBJ2-6; TRBD2 matches at 8 bases. The CDR3 protein is CASSPKAGVEAGANVLTF. DNA for the CDR3: TGTGCCAGCAGTCCAAAAGCGGGAGTGGAAGCTGGGGCCAACGTCCTGACTTTC.